This TCR beta chain originates from a study of OX40 agonist ivuxolimab in advanced cancers. Study-level points and caveats: Clonal expansion was seen in CD4+ and CD8+ blood T cells by week 6 at 0.1 to 3.0 mg/kg.

The CDR3 is made up of 15 amino acids. V dropped 7 bases and J dropped 4 bases, with 19 bases sitting between them. CDR1 LNHDA and CDR2 SQIVND come from the germline V gene (reference sequence). In the case of this clone: As yet, its antigen is unknown.

The table came from immunoSEQ multiplex PCR; TCRdb's copy has only in-frame clones and leaves some out. The data contain 65,000 to 90,000 clones, approximately 86% of them singletons. The clonotype originates from an adult with an advanced solid tumor such as melanoma, head and neck, liver or kidney cancer. The sequenced sample was CD4+ or CD8+ T cells sorted from blood, obtained in a trial of the OX40 agonist ivuxolimab. The rearrangement links TRBV19 to TRBJ1-2, with TRBD1 as a possible D gene (6 bases). CDR3 DNA sequence: TGTGCCAGTAAGGAACAGGGACTTTTTGGCTATGGCTACACCTTC. Translated, it gives CASKEQGLFGYGYTF.